The present T cell receptor beta chain was sequenced within a study of blood T cell repertoires in COVID-19. At the level of the study: Both acute and convalescent COVID-19 samples were obtained from the United States, Italy and Spain. PBMCs, B-cell-depleted T cells, or T cells were the source of the cDNA or gDNA that made up the material.

Seattle cases were enrolled at active infection and followed longitudinally. TCRdb's table, derived via immunoSEQ multiplex PCR, lists solely in-frame clones and lacks some. The sample lists some 120,000 clones, around nine tenths seen once, with 3.5% to 5.5% in the top ten. This CDR3 region has 11 residues. CDR1 and CDR2 from the germline V gene are WSHSY and SAAADI. Trimming cost V 7 bases and J 6 bases, with 10 bases left between them. This clone was seen ten or more times. The sequencing sample was made of peripheral blood. The chain employs TRBV10-2 and TRBJ2-7, with D possibly matching TRBD2 (5 bases). The receptor comes from a man aged 55 to 69 with COVID-19, enrolled during active disease. DNA for the CDR3: TGCGCCAGCACGAGAGGGCGCGAGCAGTACTTC. Protein product: CASTRGREQYF.